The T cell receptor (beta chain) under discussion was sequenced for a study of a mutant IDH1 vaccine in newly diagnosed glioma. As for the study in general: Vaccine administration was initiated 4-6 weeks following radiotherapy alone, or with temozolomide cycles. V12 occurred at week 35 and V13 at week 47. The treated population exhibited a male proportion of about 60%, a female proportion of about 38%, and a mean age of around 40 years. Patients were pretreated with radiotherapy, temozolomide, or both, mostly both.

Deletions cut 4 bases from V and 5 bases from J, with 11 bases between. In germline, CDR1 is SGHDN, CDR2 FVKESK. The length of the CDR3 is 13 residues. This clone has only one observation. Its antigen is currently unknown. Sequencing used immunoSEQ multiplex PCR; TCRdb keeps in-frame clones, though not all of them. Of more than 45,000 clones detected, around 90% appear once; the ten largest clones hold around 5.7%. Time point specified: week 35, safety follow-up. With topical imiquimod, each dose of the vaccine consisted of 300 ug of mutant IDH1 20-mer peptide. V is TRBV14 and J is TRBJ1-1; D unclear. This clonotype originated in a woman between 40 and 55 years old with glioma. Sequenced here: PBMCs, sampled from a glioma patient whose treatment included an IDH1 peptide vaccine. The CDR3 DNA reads TGTGCCAGCAGCCGCACCATGGGGACTGAAGCTTTCTTT. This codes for CASSRTMGTEAFF.